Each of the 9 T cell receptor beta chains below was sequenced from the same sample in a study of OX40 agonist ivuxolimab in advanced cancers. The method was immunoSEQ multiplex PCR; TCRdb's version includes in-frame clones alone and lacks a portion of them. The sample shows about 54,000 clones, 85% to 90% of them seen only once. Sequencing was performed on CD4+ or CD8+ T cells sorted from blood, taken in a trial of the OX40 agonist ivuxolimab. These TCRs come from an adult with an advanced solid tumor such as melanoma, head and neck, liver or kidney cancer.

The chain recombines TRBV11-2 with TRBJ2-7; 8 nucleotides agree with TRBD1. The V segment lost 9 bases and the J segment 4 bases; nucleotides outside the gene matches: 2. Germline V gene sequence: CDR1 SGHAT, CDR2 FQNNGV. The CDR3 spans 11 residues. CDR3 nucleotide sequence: TGTGCCAGTAGGACAGGGTACGAGCAGTACTTC. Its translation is CASRTGYEQYF.

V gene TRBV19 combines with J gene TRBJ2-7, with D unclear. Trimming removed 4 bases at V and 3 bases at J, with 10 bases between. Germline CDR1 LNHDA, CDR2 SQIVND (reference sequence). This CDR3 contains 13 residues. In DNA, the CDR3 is TGTGCCAGTAGTAGACCTTCCGGCTACGAGCAGTACTTC. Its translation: CASSRPSGYEQYF.

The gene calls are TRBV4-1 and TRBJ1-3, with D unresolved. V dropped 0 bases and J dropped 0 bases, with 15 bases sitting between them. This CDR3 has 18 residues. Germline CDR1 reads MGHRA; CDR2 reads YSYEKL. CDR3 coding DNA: TGCGCCAGCAGCCAAGAGCGGTTGGCAGGAAACTCTGGAAACACCATATATTTT. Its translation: CASSQERLAGNSGNTIYF.

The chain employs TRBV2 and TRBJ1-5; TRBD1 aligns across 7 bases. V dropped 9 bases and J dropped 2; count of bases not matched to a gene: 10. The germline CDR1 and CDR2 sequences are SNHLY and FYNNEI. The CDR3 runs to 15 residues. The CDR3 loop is CASRQGSWGNQPQHF. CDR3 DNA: TGTGCCAGTAGACAGGGAAGTTGGGGCAATCAGCCCCAGCATTTT.

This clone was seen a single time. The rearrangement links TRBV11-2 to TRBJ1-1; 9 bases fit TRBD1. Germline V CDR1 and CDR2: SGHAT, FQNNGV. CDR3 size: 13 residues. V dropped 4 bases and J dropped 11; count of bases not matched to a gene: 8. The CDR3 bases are TGTGCCAGCAGCTGGGGACAGGGAGGGTTGGCTTTCTTT. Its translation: CASSWGQGGLAFF.

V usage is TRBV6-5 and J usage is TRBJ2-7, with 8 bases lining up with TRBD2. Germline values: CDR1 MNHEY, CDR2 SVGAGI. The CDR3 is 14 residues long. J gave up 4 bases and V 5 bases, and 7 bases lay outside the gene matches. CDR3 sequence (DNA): TGTGCCAGCAGTGCCCGGGTAGCGGGGTACGAGCAGTACTTC. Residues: CASSARVAGYEQYF.

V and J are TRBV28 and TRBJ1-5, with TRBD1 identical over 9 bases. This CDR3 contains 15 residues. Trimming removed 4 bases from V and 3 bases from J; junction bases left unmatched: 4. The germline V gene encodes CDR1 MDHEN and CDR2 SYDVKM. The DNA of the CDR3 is TGTGCCAGCAGTTGGGGACAGGGCTACAATCAGCCCCAGCATTTT. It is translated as CASSWGQGYNQPQHF.

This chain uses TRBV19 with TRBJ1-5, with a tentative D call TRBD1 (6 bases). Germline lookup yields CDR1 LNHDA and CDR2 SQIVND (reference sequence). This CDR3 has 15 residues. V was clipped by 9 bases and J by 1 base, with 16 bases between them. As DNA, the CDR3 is TGTGCCAGACATAGGACAGAACTCAGCAATCAGCCCCAGCATTTT. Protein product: CARHRTELSNQPQHF.

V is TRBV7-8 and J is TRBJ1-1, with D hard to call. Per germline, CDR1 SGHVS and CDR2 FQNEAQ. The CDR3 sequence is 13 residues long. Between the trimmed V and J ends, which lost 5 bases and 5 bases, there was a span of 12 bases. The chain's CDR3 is CASSRRGRTEAFF. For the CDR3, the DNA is TGTGCCAGCAGCCGAAGAGGGCGAACTGAAGCTTTCTTT.